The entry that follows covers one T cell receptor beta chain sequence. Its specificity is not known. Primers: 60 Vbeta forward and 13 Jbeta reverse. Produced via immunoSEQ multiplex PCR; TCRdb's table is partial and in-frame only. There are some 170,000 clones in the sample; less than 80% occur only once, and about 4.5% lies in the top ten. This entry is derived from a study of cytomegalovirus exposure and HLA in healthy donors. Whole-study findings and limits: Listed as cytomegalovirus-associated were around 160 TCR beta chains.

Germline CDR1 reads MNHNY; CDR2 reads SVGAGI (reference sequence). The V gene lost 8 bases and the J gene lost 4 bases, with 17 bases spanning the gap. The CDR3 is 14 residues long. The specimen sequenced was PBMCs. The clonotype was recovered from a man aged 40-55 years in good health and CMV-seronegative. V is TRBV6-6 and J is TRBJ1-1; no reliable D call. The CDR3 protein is CASGDAGKSTEAFF. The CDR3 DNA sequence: TGTGCCAGCGGCGATGCGGGGAAGAGCACTGAAGCTTTCTTT.